The entry below describes one T cell receptor beta chain. Germline V lookup: CDR1 SGHDT, CDR2 YYEEEE. The CDR3 totals 13 residues. The V end was cut by 2 bases, the J end by 2 bases, with 7 bases between. The method was immunoSEQ multiplex PCR; TCRdb's version includes in-frame clones alone and lacks a portion of them. The sample has over 50,000 clones, roughly 92% seen once. This sample was taken from a study of T cell changes during pregnancy in multiple sclerosis. V usage is TRBV5-6 and J usage is TRBJ1-1; D is unclear. The receptor was isolated from a female donor with multiple sclerosis, enrolled in a pregnancy study. This material consisted of CD4+ T cells from peripheral blood mononuclear cells, taken in the third trimester of pregnancy. The chain's CDR3 is CASSFPGNTEAFF. CDR3 nucleotides: TGTGCCAGCAGCTTTCCGGGAAACACTGAAGCTTTCTTT.